This TCR beta chain appears in the sequencing data of a study of blood T cell repertoires in COVID-19. Study overall: There were acute and convalescent COVID-19 samples, and they came from the United States, Italy and Spain.

This clone was seen more than once but under ten times. Some clones are missing from TCRdb's copy, which holds only in-frame ones; the method was immunoSEQ multiplex PCR. This sample has tens of thousands of clones, with 81% found just once. The V gene lost 0 bases and the J gene lost 4 bases, with 13 bases spanning the gap. This CDR3 is built from 16 residues. Looked up from germline, CDR1 is SNHLY and CDR2 is FYNNEI. The receptor was isolated from a man older than 75 with active or convalescent COVID-19. The chain recombines TRBV2 with TRBJ1-5, with D unclear. Sequencing input: peripheral blood. In DNA form, the CDR3 reads TGTGCCAGCAGTGAAGCGGGCCTTCGGATTAATCAGCCCCAGCATTTT. It translates to CASSEAGLRINQPQHF.